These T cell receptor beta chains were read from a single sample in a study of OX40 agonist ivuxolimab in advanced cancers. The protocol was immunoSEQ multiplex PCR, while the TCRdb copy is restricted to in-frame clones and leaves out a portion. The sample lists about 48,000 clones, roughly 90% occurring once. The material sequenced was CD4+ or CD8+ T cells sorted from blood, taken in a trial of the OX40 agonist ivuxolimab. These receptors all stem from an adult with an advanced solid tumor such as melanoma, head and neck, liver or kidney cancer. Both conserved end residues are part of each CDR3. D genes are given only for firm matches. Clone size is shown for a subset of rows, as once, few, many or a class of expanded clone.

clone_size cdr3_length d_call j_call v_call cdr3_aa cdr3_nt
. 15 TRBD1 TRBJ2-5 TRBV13 CASSASDRVEKTQYF TGTGCCAGCAGCGCCTCGGACAGGGTCGAGAAGACCCAGTACTTC
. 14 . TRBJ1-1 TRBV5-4 CASSLGGSDTEAFF TGTGCCAGCAGCTTGGGGGGTTCGGACACTGAAGCTTTCTTT
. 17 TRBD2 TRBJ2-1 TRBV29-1 CSFEGDLAGGFLAEQFF TGCAGCTTCGAGGGCGATCTAGCGGGGGGCTTTCTAGCTGAGCAGTTCTTC
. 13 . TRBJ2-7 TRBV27 CASSLSRSYEQYF TGTGCCAGCAGTTTGAGTCGCTCCTACGAGCAGTACTTC
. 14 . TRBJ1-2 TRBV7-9 CASSFPPKVYGYTF TGTGCCAGCAGCTTCCCACCTAAGGTCTATGGCTACACCTTC
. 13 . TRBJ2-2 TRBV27 CASSLWGAGELFF TGTGCCAGCAGTTTATGGGGGGCCGGGGAGCTGTTTTTT
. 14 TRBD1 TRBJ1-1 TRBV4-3 CASSQLGQVAEAFF TGCGCCAGCAGCCAACTCGGACAGGTTGCTGAAGCTTTCTTT
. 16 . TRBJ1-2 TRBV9 CASSGGDSRRNYGYTF TGTGCCAGCAGCGGTGGGGACTCTCGACGAAATTATGGCTACACCTTC
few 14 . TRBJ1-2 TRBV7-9 CASSPDAGMGGYTF TGTGCCAGCAGCCCGGACGCGGGGATGGGTGGCTACACCTTC
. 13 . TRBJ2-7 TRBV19 CASSILDGDEQYF TGTGCCAGTAGTATCTTGGATGGGGACGAGCAGTACTTC
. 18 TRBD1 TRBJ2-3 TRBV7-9 CASSSFDLGTGDTDTQYF TGTGCCAGCAGCTCCTTTGACCTCGGGACAGGCGACACAGATACGCAGTATTTT
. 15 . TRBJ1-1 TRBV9 CASSSQGLMNTEAFF TGTGCCAGCAGCTCTCAGGGGTTGATGAACACTGAAGCTTTCTTT
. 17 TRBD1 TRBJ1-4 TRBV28 CASSFYSPGQAAEKLFF TGTGCCAGCAGTTTCTACTCTCCGGGACAGGCTGCTGAAAAACTGTTTTTT
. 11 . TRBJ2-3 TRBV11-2 CASLGTDTQYF TGTGCCAGCCTAGGGACAGATACGCAGTATTTT
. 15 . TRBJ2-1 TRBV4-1 CASSQDRQVGNEQFF TGCGCCAGCAGCCAAGATCGACAGGTCGGCAATGAGCAGTTCTTC
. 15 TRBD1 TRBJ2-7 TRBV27 CASSLSQGVGYEQYF TGTGCCAGCAGTTTATCGCAGGGGGTGGGGTACGAGCAGTACTTC
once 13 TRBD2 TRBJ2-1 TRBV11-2 CASVSGGAVEQFF TGTGCCAGTGTCTCCGGGGGGGCGGTTGAGCAGTTCTTC
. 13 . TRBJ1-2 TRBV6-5 CASSKGRHDGYTF TGTGCCAGCAGTAAGGGACGCCACGATGGCTACACCTTC
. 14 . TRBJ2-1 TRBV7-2 CASSLSGTGNEQFF TGTGCCAGCAGCTTATCAGGAACCGGCAATGAGCAGTTCTTC
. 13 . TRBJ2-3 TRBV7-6 CASSSDWTDTQYF TGTGCCAGCAGCTCAGATTGGACAGATACGCAGTATTTT
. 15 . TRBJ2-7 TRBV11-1 CASSLGDGQFYEQYF TGTGCCAGCAGCTTAGGGGACGGTCAGTTCTACGAGCAGTACTTC
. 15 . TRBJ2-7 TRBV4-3 CASSQAGASSYEQYF TGCGCCAGCAGCCAAGCCGGGGCCAGCTCCTACGAGCAGTACTTC
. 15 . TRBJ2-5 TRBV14 CASSQDASFQETQYF TGTGCCAGCAGCCAAGATGCGAGTTTCCAAGAGACCCAGTACTTC
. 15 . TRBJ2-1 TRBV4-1 CASRPEPSSYNEQFF TGCGCCAGCAGACCGGAACCGAGCTCCTACAATGAGCAGTTCTTC
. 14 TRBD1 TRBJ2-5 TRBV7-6 CASRVGQGEETQYF TGTGCCAGCAGAGTAGGACAGGGAGAAGAGACCCAGTACTTC
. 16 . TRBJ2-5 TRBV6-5 CASSYPSGGLKETQYF TGTGCCAGCAGTTACCCTTCAGGGGGGCTCAAAGAGACCCAGTACTTC
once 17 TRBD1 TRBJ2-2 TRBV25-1 CASSDLGQGASAGELFF TGTGCCAGCAGTGACTTGGGACAGGGGGCTAGCGCCGGGGAGCTGTTTTTT
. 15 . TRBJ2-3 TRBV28 CASSLGGRGTDTQYF TGTGCCAGCAGTTTAGGGGGCAGGGGCACAGATACGCAGTATTTT
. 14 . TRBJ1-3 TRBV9 CASSVGQTGNTIYF TGTGCCAGCAGCGTAGGCCAAACTGGAAACACCATATATTTT
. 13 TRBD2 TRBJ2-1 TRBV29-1 CSVEEEVAGLGFF TGCAGCGTTGAAGAAGAGGTAGCGGGCCTCGGGTTCTTC
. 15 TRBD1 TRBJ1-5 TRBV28 CASNTERGLDQPQHF TGTGCCAGCAATACCGAAAGGGGGCTTGACCAGCCCCAGCATTTT
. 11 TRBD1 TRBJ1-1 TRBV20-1 CSARGGGEAFF TGCAGTGCCAGAGGAGGGGGCGAAGCTTTCTTT
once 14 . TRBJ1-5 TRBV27 CASSLGRYNQPQHF TGTGCCAGCAGTTTAGGACGGTACAATCAGCCCCAGCATTTT
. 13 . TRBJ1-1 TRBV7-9 CASSPRQAPEAFF TGTGCCAGCAGCCCCAGACAGGCGCCTGAAGCTTTCTTT
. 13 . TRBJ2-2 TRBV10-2 CASTGQNTGELFF TGCGCCAGCACGGGGCAGAACACCGGGGAGCTGTTTTTT
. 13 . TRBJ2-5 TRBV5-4 CASSLDSQETQYF TGTGCCAGCAGCTTGGACAGCCAAGAGACCCAGTACTTC
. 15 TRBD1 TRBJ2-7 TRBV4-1 CASSLQTGPSYEQYF TGCGCCAGCAGCCTCCAGACAGGGCCCTCCTACGAGCAGTACTTC
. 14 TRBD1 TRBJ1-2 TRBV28 CASSPQGGNYGYTF TGTGCCAGCAGTCCCCAGGGGGGTAACTATGGCTACACCTTC
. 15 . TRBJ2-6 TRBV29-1 CSVRGLSAGANVLTF TGCAGCGTTCGTGGACTTAGCGCTGGGGCCAACGTCCTGACTTTC
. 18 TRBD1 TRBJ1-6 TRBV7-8 CASSLETLSGGINSPLHF TGTGCCAGCAGCTTAGAAACCCTTTCAGGGGGTATTAATTCACCCCTCCACTTT
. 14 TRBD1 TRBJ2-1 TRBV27 CASSFETGNDEQFF TGTGCCAGCAGTTTTGAGACAGGGAATGATGAGCAGTTCTTC
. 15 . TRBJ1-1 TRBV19 CASSIILGMNTEAFF TGTGCCAGTAGTATAATCCTAGGAATGAACACTGAAGCTTTCTTT
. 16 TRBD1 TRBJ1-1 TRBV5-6 CASSFRQGVLNTEAFF TGTGCCAGCAGCTTCCGACAGGGGGTCCTGAACACTGAAGCTTTCTTT
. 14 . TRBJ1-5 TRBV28 CASSLWAGVQPQHF TGTGCCAGCAGTTTATGGGCAGGGGTTCAGCCCCAGCATTTT
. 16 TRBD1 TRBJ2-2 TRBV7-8 CASSLEGQGADGELFF TGTGCCAGCAGCTTAGAGGGACAGGGGGCCGACGGGGAGCTGTTTTTT
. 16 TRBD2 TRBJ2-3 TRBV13 CASSSLAGVNADTQYF TGTGCCAGCAGCTCTCTAGCGGGGGTAAATGCAGATACGCAGTATTTT
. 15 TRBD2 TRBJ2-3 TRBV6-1 CASSETSGGADTQYF TGTGCCAGCAGTGAGACTAGCGGGGGGGCAGATACGCAGTATTTT
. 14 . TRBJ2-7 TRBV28 CASSFTGESYEQYF TGTGCCAGCAGTTTCACGGGAGAGTCCTACGAGCAGTACTTC